This record looks at one T cell receptor beta chain sequence and its context. Its matching antigen is unknown. It was with 60 Vbeta and 13 Jbeta primers that the PCR ran. Assay: immunoSEQ multiplex PCR; the TCRdb copy retains only in-frame clones and omits some. The top ten clones hold under 2.5% of a sample with about 150,000 clones, 74% of them seen once. The data stem from a study of cytomegalovirus exposure and HLA in healthy donors. Study context: A prior study identified 100 million to 130 million unique TCR beta sequences from 180 million or so T cells. Study results and limitations: Roughly even sequencing depth across donors was the assumption behind the presence/absence analyses. In a later analysis, common viral pathogens appeared linked to several of the most significant clusters. The authors listed some 160 TCR beta chains as cytomegalovirus-associated.

The CDR3 spans 13 residues. V lost 8 bases to trimming and J lost 4 bases; unmatched junction nucleotides: 1. Germline V gene sequence: CDR1 LNHDA, CDR2 SQIVND (reference sequence). This chain joins TRBV19 and TRBJ2-3; 12 nucleotides align to TRBD1. This receptor was obtained from a man aged 30 to 39 in good health and CMV-seronegative. Sequencing used PBMCs. The CDR3, as DNA: TGTGCCAGTGGGACAGGGGGCGCAGATACGCAGTATTTT. Protein product: CASGTGGADTQYF.